The present T cell receptor beta chain was sequenced within a study of blood T cell repertoires in COVID-19. Study details: Samples came from the United States, Italy and Spain, spanning acute and convalescent COVID-19. From T cells, B-cell-depleted T cells, or PBMCs came the material, which was cDNA or gDNA.

V lost 6 bases to trimming and J lost 5 bases; unmatched junction nucleotides: 4. Germline values: CDR1 SNHLY, CDR2 FYNNEI. The CDR3 has 14 residues. Using immunoSEQ multiplex PCR, the repertoire was profiled, and TCRdb retains in-frame clones only, with some absent. The profile covers approximately 130,000 clones, with around 88% appearing a single time and about 16% taken by the ten largest. This TCR derives from a woman aged 50 to 65 who had recovered from COVID-19. Sequencing input: peripheral blood. This chain connects TRBV2 to TRBJ2-3; 11 nucleotides line up with TRBD2. The DNA of the CDR3 is TGTGCCAGCAGGGGGACTAGCGGTGGAGATACGCAGTATTTT. It is translated as CASRGTSGGDTQYF.